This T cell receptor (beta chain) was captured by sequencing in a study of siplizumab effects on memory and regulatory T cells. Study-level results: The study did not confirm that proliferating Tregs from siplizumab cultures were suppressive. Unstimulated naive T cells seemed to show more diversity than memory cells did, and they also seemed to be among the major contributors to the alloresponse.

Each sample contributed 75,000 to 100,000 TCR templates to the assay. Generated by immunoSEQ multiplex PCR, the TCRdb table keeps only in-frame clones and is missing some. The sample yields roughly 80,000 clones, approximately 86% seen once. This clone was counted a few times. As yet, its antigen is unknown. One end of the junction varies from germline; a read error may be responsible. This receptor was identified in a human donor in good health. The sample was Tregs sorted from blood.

The CDR3 region has the DNA TGTGCCAGCAGCTTTGACAGGGACGGGCTGGCCTTC. This encodes CASSFDRDGLAF. The genes are TRBV5-5 and TRBJ2-7, with 7 bases that match TRBD1. In germline, CDR1 is SGHKS, CDR2 YYEKEE (reference sequence). This CDR3 is 12 amino acids long.